The next 19 T cell receptor beta chains were all read from a single sample in a study of CXCR3-negative and CXCR3-positive naive CD8 T cells. TRB cDNA libraries were made by UMI-labeled 5' RACE. TCRdb reprocessed the 5' RACE reads, with one entry per CDR3 protein and no DNA. The sample totals about 130,000 distinct CDR3 sequences. The sample taken for sequencing was naive CXCR3- CD8+ T cells from blood. Subset: CD45RO-CCR7+CD27+CD95- naive CD8+ T cells lacking CXCR3 (TNR3-). These receptors were taken from a human donor in good health. Some clones in this sample may be carry-over from other donors' samples.

The CDR3 is CAWKGLPTKKGYGYTF. This rearrangement joins TRBV30 to TRBJ1-2. Germline V gene sequence: CDR1 GTSNPN, CDR2 SVGIG (reference sequence). This CDR3 spans 16 amino acids. The full variable domain, completed using reference TRBV30 and TRBJ1-2, is SQTIHQWPATLVQPVGSPLSLECTVEGTSNPNLYWYRQAAGRGLQLLFYSVGIGQISSEVPQNLSASRPQDRQFILSSKKLLLSDSGFYLCAWKGLPTKKGYGYTFGSGTRLTVV.

The CDR3 loop is CASSLEHSYNEQFF. The chain recombines TRBV11-2 with TRBJ2-1. This CDR3 comprises 14 residues. CDR1 is SGHAT and CDR2 is FQNNGV in the germline V gene. The variable domain in full, completed from reference TRBV11-2 and TRBJ2-1, reads EAGVAQSPRYKIIEKRQSVAFWCNPISGHATLYWYQQILGQGPKLLIQFQNNGVVDDSQLPKDRFSAERLKGVDSTLKIQPAKLEDSAVYLCASSLEHSYNEQFFGPGTRLTVL.

This rearrangement joins TRBV5-5 to TRBJ2-1; TCRdb picks TRBD2, but there is no DNA to check that call. Germline V gives CDR1 SGHKS, CDR2 YYEKEE (reference sequence). The CDR3 totals 15 residues. The chain's CDR3 is CASSAGLAGSNEQFF.

The chain joins TRBV12-3 or TRBV12-4 to TRBJ1-5. The CDR3 is 15 residues long. CDR3 residues: CASSLALSAAQPQHF.

The chain couples TRBV15 to TRBJ2-7; TCRdb's D gene call, TRBD1, goes unchecked for lack of DNA. The length of the CDR3 is 17 residues. Germline V lookup: CDR1 LNHNV, CDR2 YYDKDF (reference sequence). The CDR3 loop reads CATSRDLVRQALCEQYF.

The chain has TRBV6-5 and TRBJ2-2; TCRdb gives TRBD2 as the D gene, but with no DNA this cannot be confirmed. CDR1 is MNHEY, CDR2 SVGAGI, per germline. There are 14 residues in the CDR3. The chain's CDR3 is CASSDLLFVGELFF.

The chain uses TRBV28 and TRBJ1-5. The germline gives CDR1 MDHEN, CDR2 SYDVKM. The CDR3 loop spans 15 amino acids. This CDR3 is CASSLRGVRDQPQHF.

The chain couples TRBV7-9 to TRBJ2-2; TCRdb outputs TRBD2, but without DNA this stays unchecked. This CDR3 spans 15 amino acids. From germline, CDR1 is SEHNR and CDR2 FQNEAQ (reference sequence). CDR3 loop: CASSIPAGPSQELFF.

The chain joins TRBV19 to TRBJ2-1; TCRdb reports TRBD1, a call that lacks DNA to check it against. This CDR3 is built from 15 residues. Germline CDR1 LNHDA, CDR2 SQIVND (reference sequence). The CDR3 reads CASSTWTGTYNEQFF.

The chain links TRBV5-1 to TRBJ1-5. The germline CDR1 and CDR2 sequences are SGHRS and YFSETQ. The length of the CDR3 is 14 residues. This CDR3 reads CASSMGPSNQPQHF. The whole variable domain, filled in from reference TRBV5-1 and TRBJ1-5, reads KAGVTQTPRYLIKTRGQQVTLSCSPISGHRSVSWYQQTPGQGLQFLFEYFSETQRNKGNFPGRFSGRQFSNSRSEMNVSTLELGDSALYLCASSMGPSNQPQHFGDGTRLSIL.

The chain recombines TRBV9 with TRBJ1-2; TCRdb's D call of TRBD1 is untestable without DNA. Germline lookup yields CDR1 SGDLS and CDR2 YYNGEE. The CDR3 totals 16 residues. CDR3: CASSVAEGQGILGYTF. Together with reference TRBV9 and TRBJ1-2, the CDR3 gives the full variable domain: DSGVTQTPKHLITATGQRVTLRCSPRSGDLSVYWYQQSLDQGLQFLIQYYNGEERAKGNILERFSAQQFPDLHSELNLSSLELGDSALYFCASSVAEGQGILGYTFGSGTRLTVV.

The chain employs TRBV28 and TRBJ2-1; TCRdb picks TRBD1, but there is no DNA to check that call. CDR1 MDHEN and CDR2 SYDVKM come from the germline V gene. The CDR3 is made up of 12 amino acids. CDR3 protein: CATWGAYNEKFF. The full variable domain, with the rest looked up from reference TRBV28 and TRBJ2-1, is DVKVTQSSRYLVKRTGEKVFLECVQDMDHENMFWYRQDPGLGLRLIYFSYDVKMKEKGDIPEGYSVSREKKERFSLILESASTNQTSMYLCATWGAYNEKFFGPGTRLTVL.

V is TRBV7-6 and J is TRBJ2-7; TCRdb's D gene call, TRBD1, goes unchecked for lack of DNA. CDR3 length equals 14 residues. Per germline, CDR1 SGHVS and CDR2 FNYEAQ. CDR3 loop: CASRLGQGPGEQYF.

The chain employs TRBV27 and TRBJ2-3; TCRdb indicates TRBD1, and absent DNA this call remains unverified. This CDR3 is built from 14 residues. Germline V gene sequence: CDR1 MNHEY, CDR2 SMNVEV (reference sequence). This CDR3 reads CASSSRAATDTQYF.

The chain carries TRBV29-1 and TRBJ1-2. From germline, CDR1 is SQVTM and CDR2 ANQGSEA. The CDR3 is made up of 16 amino acids. The CDR3 protein is CSVVKPGGQSNYGYTF.

This chain uses TRBV7-6 with TRBJ2-2; as DNA is missing, the TRBD1 call by TCRdb cannot be tested. Germline CDR1 reads SGHVS; CDR2 reads FNYEAQ. This CDR3 contains 17 residues. The CDR3 sequence is CASSLVDGTGYGGELFF. The full variable domain, its missing parts supplied by reference TRBV7-6 and TRBJ2-2, is GAGVSQSPRYKVTKRGQDVALRCDPISGHVSLYWYRQALGQGPEFLTYFNYEAQQDKSGLPNDRFSAERPEGSISTLTIQRTEQRDSAMYRCASSLVDGTGYGGELFFGEGSRLTVL.

The CDR3 is CASSLAIGGNTGELFF. The chain combines TRBV13 with TRBJ2-2; the TCRdb call, TRBD2, lacks DNA for checking. This CDR3 has 16 amino acids. From germline, CDR1 is PRHDT and CDR2 FYEKMQ (reference sequence).

This chain uses TRBV27 with TRBJ2-5; checking the TCRdb D call of TRBD1 is not possible without DNA. The germline CDR1 and CDR2 sequences are MNHEY and SMNVEV (reference sequence). CDR3 length: 13 amino acids. This CDR3 reads CASGSHREETQYF.

This chain uses TRBV29-1 with TRBJ2-1. This CDR3 is 13 amino acids long. Per the germline V gene, CDR1 is SQVTM and CDR2 is ANQGSEA. This CDR3 is CSVDEPTYNEQFF.